The 28 T cell receptor beta chains below come from one sample, sequenced in a study of spatial heterogeneity in lung cancer. TCRdb used MiXCR to reprocess the 5' RACE reads, holding one entry per CDR3 protein. The table lists more than 40,000 distinct CDR3 sequences, approximately 22% of them singletons. The time point here: blood at routine non-recurrence follow-up after resection. The sequences come from PBMCs, collected at follow-up. Receptors originate from a female donor with early-stage non-small cell lung cancer.

The V gene is TRBV5-1, the J gene TRBJ1-4, with D uncertain. The CDR3 runs to 14 residues. Trimming left V 4 bases short and J 5 bases short, with 12 bases between. Germline CDR1 is SGHRS and CDR2 is YFSETQ. The CDR3 spells CASSRGGRNEKLFF. The CDR3 nucleotides read TGCGCCAGCAGCCGCGGAGGGAGGAATGAAAAACTGTTTTTT.

This clonotype came up a few times. The chain has TRBV5-1 and TRBJ1-3; D is unclear. The CDR3 runs to 15 residues. The V gene's germline CDR1 is SGHRS and CDR2 YFSETQ. Between the trimmed V and J ends, which lost 1 base and 6 bases, there was a span of 14 bases. The CDR3 loop is CASSLIPGPQNTIYF. In nucleotides, the CDR3 is TGCGCCAGCAGCTTGATACCGGGCCCGCAAAACACCATATATTTT.

In this sample, this clonotype turned up a few times. This rearrangement joins TRBV10-2 to TRBJ2-3; D is possibly TRBD1 (6 bases). V was shortened by 4 bases and J by 6 bases, with 14 bases between the two germline ends. The CDR3 spans 14 residues. Germline V gene data show CDR1 as WSHSY and CDR2 as SAAADI. The CDR3 is CASSGTRGADTQYF. The CDR3, as DNA: TGCGCCAGCAGTGGGACCAGGGGAGCGGATACGCAGTATTTT.

The chain recombines TRBV6-5 with TRBJ2-1; D is unclear. V lost 3 bases and J 5 bases, leaving 8 bases between the germline ends. CDR1 is MNHEY and CDR2 is SVGAGI in the germline V gene. The CDR3 loop spans 13 amino acids. CDR3: CASSYSRDNEQFF. The DNA of the CDR3 is TGTGCCAGCAGTTATTCTAGAGACAATGAGCAGTTCTTC.

This clonotype is labeled as medium-sized. The J gene is TRBJ2-1, the V gene TRBV7-3; 11 nucleotides agree with TRBD2. The junction had 7 bases not matched to a gene; V was cut back by 8 bases and J by 4 bases. Germline values: CDR1 SGHTA, CDR2 FQGTGA. The CDR3 totals 15 residues. CDR3 in DNA: TGTGCCAGCTCGCCCGGGACTAGCGGTTACAATGAGCAGTTCTTC. It codes for CASSPGTSGYNEQFF.

This clonotype was recorded many times. The chain recombines TRBV21-1 with TRBJ1-2. TRBV21-1 has pseudogene status. CDR3 length equals 11 residues. The CDR3 nucleotides read TGTGCCAGCAGCAGTGCCAAGGGCTACACCTTC. Its translation: CASSSAKGYTF.

This chain joins TRBV19 and TRBJ1-6; TRBD1 agrees at 11 bases. CDR3 size: 17 residues. V was pared by 6 bases and J by 9 bases, with 13 bases of the junction left unmatched. Germline CDR1 and CDR2: LNHDA and SQIVND (reference sequence). CDR3 residues: CASSLSSGTGGFSPLHF. CDR3 in DNA: TGTGCCAGTAGCCTCTCCTCCGGGACAGGGGGATTTTCACCCCTCCACTTT. The whole variable domain, remainder taken from reference TRBV19 and TRBJ1-6, is DGGITQSPKYLFRKEGQNVTLSCEQNLNHDAMYWYRQDPGQGLRLIYYSQIVNDFQKGDIAEGYSVSREKKESFPLTVTSAQKNPTAFYLCASSLSSGTGGFSPLHFGNGTRLTVT.

The J gene is TRBJ1-5, the V gene TRBV29-1; 7 nucleotides align to TRBD1. Germline V gene lookup returns CDR1 SQVTM and CDR2 ANQGSEA. The CDR3 has 14 residues. The J segment lost 0 bases and the V segment lost 6 bases, leaving 5 bases of the junction unmatched. The CDR3: CSVGDSYSNQPQHF. CDR3 bases: TGCAGCGTGGGGGACAGTTATAGCAATCAGCCCCAGCATTTT.

The V call is TRBV5-4, the J call TRBJ1-2; D not certain. V shed 3 bases and J shed 0 bases, with 6 bases lying between them. Germline CDR1 and CDR2: SGHNT and YYREEE (reference sequence). The length of the CDR3 is 13 residues. The CDR3 protein is CASSSVTNYGYTF. CDR3 sequence (DNA): TGTGCCAGCAGCTCCGTAACTAACTATGGCTACACCTTC.

V gene TRBV4-2 combines with J gene TRBJ2-1; 8 positions match TRBD2. Germline CDR1 LGHNA, CDR2 YNFKEQ. The CDR3 contains 15 residues. V lost 2 bases, J lost 6 bases, and 6 bases stayed unmatched. The chain's CDR3 is CASSQLGGAGNEQFF. The CDR3 DNA reads as TGTGCCAGCAGCCAACTCGGGGGGGCGGGCAATGAGCAGTTCTTC.

This clonotype has more than one count but fewer than ten. This sequence joins TRBV12-3 or TRBV12-4 and TRBJ1-1; unclear D gene. The CDR3 spans 12 residues. The V and J ends lost 3 bases and 4 bases respectively, with 6 bases between them. The CDR3 coding sequence is TGTGCCAGCAGTTTCTCTCCCACTGAAGCTTTCTTT. Its translation is CASSFSPTEAFF.

This clonotype was seen at least ten times. The chain combines TRBV29-1 with TRBJ2-7; TRBD2 agrees at 9 bases. The J segment lost 7 bases and the V segment lost 6 bases, leaving 13 bases of the junction unmatched. This CDR3 has 14 amino acids. Germline V gene data show CDR1 as SQVTM and CDR2 as ANQGSEA. The CDR3 coding sequence is TGCAGCGTAAAAAGTGCGGGGGGGTCAGGAGAGCAGTACGTC. Translated: CSVKSAGGSGEQYV.

The chain has TRBV20-1 and TRBJ2-1; D remains ambiguous. V lost 3 bases and J lost 7, with 10 bases in between. The germline CDR1 and CDR2 sequences are DFQATT and SNEGSKA (reference sequence). The CDR3 consists of 12 residues. The CDR3 bases are TGCAGTGCTAGGGTACAGTTGAATGAGCAGTTCTTC. The encoded protein is CSARVQLNEQFF.

The gene calls are TRBV15 and TRBJ1-6; the match to TRBD1 covers 8 bases. Germline assignment: CDR1 LNHNV and CDR2 YYDKDF (reference sequence). Trimming took 4 bases from V and 10 from J; bases not matched to a gene: 6. CDR3 length: 14 amino acids. The CDR3 is CATSMGQAYSPLHF. In nucleotides, the CDR3 is TGTGCCACCAGCATGGGACAGGCCTACTCACCCCTCCACTTT. Looking up the rest from reference TRBV15 and TRBJ1-6 gives the full variable domain: DAMVIQNPRYQVTQFGKPVTLSCSQTLNHNVMYWYQQKSSQAPKLLFHYYDKDFNNEADTPDNFQSRRPNTSFCFLDIRSPGLGDTAMYLCATSMGQAYSPLHFGNGTRLTVT.

This clonotype has a handful of counts. The V gene is TRBV20-1, the J gene TRBJ1-6; D gene uncertain. The CDR3 spans 16 residues. Trimming pared 3 bases from V and 6 bases from J, leaving 18 bases between. The germline gives CDR1 DFQATT, CDR2 SNEGSKA (reference sequence). This chain's CDR3 is CSARPPGSRINSPLHF. The CDR3 region has the DNA TGCAGTGCTAGGCCCCCCGGGTCGAGAATTAATTCACCCCTCCACTTT.

This clonotype was counted between two and nine times. The chain employs TRBV29-1 and TRBJ1-1; 7 positions match TRBD1. Germline trimming cut 7 bases from V and 0 bases from J; bases unmatched to any gene: 5. The germline V gene has CDR1 SQVTM and CDR2 ANQGSEA. The CDR3 runs 13 residues. The CDR3 loop reads CSGRGQLNTEAFF. DNA of the CDR3: TGCAGCGGAAGGGGACAGTTGAACACTGAAGCTTTCTTT.

This chain connects TRBV27 to TRBJ2-5; unclear D gene. The germline gives CDR1 MNHEY, CDR2 SMNVEV (reference sequence). The CDR3 runs to 13 residues. Trimming cost V 5 bases and J 0 bases, with 7 bases left between them. The CDR3 bases are TGTGCCAGCAGTGCCCTATACCAAGAGACCCAGTACTTC. Translating gives CASSALYQETQYF.

The chain recombines TRBV4-2 with TRBJ2-1, with D unresolved. The germline V gene encodes CDR1 LGHNA and CDR2 YNFKEQ. V lost 6 bases, J lost 7 bases, and 10 bases lay in between. The CDR3 runs 12 residues. The CDR3 protein is CASSQQRNEQFF. In nucleotides, the CDR3 is TGTGCCAGCAGTCAGCAAAGAAATGAGCAGTTCTTC.

Many counts were recorded for this clonotype. The V call is TRBV6-5, the J call TRBJ1-1; D might be TRBD1 (6 bases). There are 12 residues in the CDR3. V dropped 7 bases and J dropped 7 bases, with 13 bases sitting between them. Germline CDR1 MNHEY, CDR2 SVGAGI. CDR3 nucleotides: TGTGCCAGCATCAAGGAGGGGGGTGAAGCTTTCTTT. The encoded protein is CASIKEGGEAFF.

Worth noting for this clonotype: A single base separates this from a much larger clone, so it may be a read error. This sequence joins TRBV20-1 and TRBJ2-6; D is undetermined. The CDR3 extends over 14 amino acids. CDR1 and CDR2 from the germline V gene are DFQATT and SNEGSKA (reference sequence). The CDR3 here is CSAVSARGTNVLTF. The CDR3 nucleotides read TGCAGTGCAGTGTCGGCGCGTGGGACCAACGTCCTGACTTTC.

This clonotype has ten or more counts. J is TRBJ2-7 and V is TRBV5-1; the match to TRBD2 covers 9 bases. The length of the CDR3 is 15 residues. Germline trimming cut 0 bases from V and 7 bases from J; bases unmatched to any gene: 8. CDR1 is SGHRS and CDR2 is YFSETQ in the germline V gene. Here the CDR3 DNA reads TGCGCCAGCAGCTTGGATCTAGCGGGATCACGGGAGCAGTACTTC. It is translated as CASSLDLAGSREQYF.

In its sample, this clonotype was seen a few times. The chain is built from TRBV11-2 and TRBJ2-3, with TRBD2 identical over 9 bases. CDR3 length: 15 amino acids. Germline V lookup: CDR1 SGHAT, CDR2 FQNNGV. Trimming cost V 2 bases and J 2 bases; bases outside gene matches: 2. CDR3 sequence reads: CASSLRLADTDTQYF. DNA for the CDR3: TGTGCCAGCAGCTTACGACTAGCGGACACAGATACGCAGTATTTT.

The chain recombines TRBV12-3 or TRBV12-4 with TRBJ2-7; TRBD2 matches 7 bases. The CDR3 consists of 13 residues. J was trimmed by 6 bases and V by 7 bases; bases with no gene match: 9. The DNA of the CDR3 is TGTGCCAGCACCACGGGGGGAAGCCTCGAGCAGTACTTC. Translated: CASTTGGSLEQYF.

This clonotype has at least ten counts. Germline is not matched at one junction end, which may reflect a read error. The V call is TRBV27, the J call TRBJ2-2; 7 positions agree with TRBD2. CDR3 length: 15 residues. CDR1 MNHEY and CDR2 SMNVEV come from the germline V gene (reference sequence). This CDR3 is CASSLSGTNIGELFF. In nucleotides, the CDR3 is TGTGCCAGCAGTTTGAGCGGGACGAACATCGGGGAGCTGTTTTTT.

This clonotype has at least ten counts. Germline and junction disagree at one end, which may indicate a read error. The chain recombines TRBV7-7 with TRBJ2-1; D gene uncertain. The germline CDR1 and CDR2 sequences are SSHAT and FNYEAQ (reference sequence). CDR3 length: 13 residues. Here the CDR3 reads CASSQNPGNEQFF. CDR3 DNA: TGTGCTAGCAGCCAGAATCCGGGTAATGAGCAGTTCTTC.

The rearrangement links TRBV7-6 to TRBJ2-1; possibly TRBD1 for D (5 bases). Trimming took 1 base from V and 7 from J, leaving 11 bases between them. CDR3 length equals 14 residues. The germline gives CDR1 SGHVS, CDR2 FNYEAQ. This CDR3 reads CASSLVGARNEQFF. The CDR3 nucleotides read TGTGCCAGCAGCTTAGTAGGGGCTCGGAATGAGCAGTTCTTC.

This clonotype occurred many times. The chain combines TRBV4-1 with TRBJ1-4; D remains ambiguous. CDR1 is MGHRA, CDR2 YSYEKL, per germline. The CDR3 is made up of 15 amino acids. Between the trimmed V and J ends, which lost 2 bases and 4 bases, there was a span of 11 bases. CDR3 nucleotide sequence: TGCGCCAGCAGCCAATTTTGGAGGTTTAATGAAAAACTGTTTTTT. Translated: CASSQFWRFNEKLFF.

This chain uses TRBV29-1 with TRBJ2-7, with D perhaps TRBD2 (5 bases). With 4 bases removed from V and 0 bases from J, the gap between germline ends came to 10 bases. The germline V gene has CDR1 SQVTM and CDR2 ANQGSEA. CDR3 length: 13 residues. This CDR3 is CSVAGSGSYEQYF. CDR3 coding DNA: TGCAGCGTTGCCGGCAGCGGCTCCTACGAGCAGTACTTC.